This T cell receptor (beta chain) was identified in a study of persistence of HIV-infected CD4 T cells. Cells were stimulated with CMV-infected fibroblast lysates at roughly 10 ug/mL. CD40L/CD69 double-negative CD45RO-high memory CD4+ T cells were collected. Comment on this clone: What it binds is not known.

The libraries were made with immunoSEQ version 4 in survey mode. Here immunoSEQ multiplex PCR was the method, and the copy in TCRdb shows in-frame clones only, minus some. The sample records 25,000 to 35,000 clones, 80% to 90% being singletons. CDR3 length: 16 amino acids. The V end lost 0 bases, the J end lost 8 bases, and 20 bases lay between the germline ends. CDR1 SGDLS and CDR2 YYNGEE come from the germline V gene. The TCR was taken from an adult man with HIV who was CMV-seropositive. This sequence joins TRBV9 and TRBJ1-1; D unresolved. The material was CD4+ T cells sorted from PBMCs after 18-hour stimulation, obtained from a patient who received antiretroviral therapy. CDR3: CASSVDNRRLEDEAFF. The CDR3 bases are TGTGCCAGCAGCGTAGACAATAGGCGACTGGAAGACGAAGCTTTCTTT. The full variable domain, rest sourced from reference TRBV9 and TRBJ1-1, is DSGVTQTPKHLITATGQRVTLRCSPRSGDLSVYWYQQSLDQGLQFLIQYYNGEERAKGNILERFSAQQFPDLHSELNLSSLELGDSALYFCASSVDNRRLEDEAFFGQGTRLTVV.